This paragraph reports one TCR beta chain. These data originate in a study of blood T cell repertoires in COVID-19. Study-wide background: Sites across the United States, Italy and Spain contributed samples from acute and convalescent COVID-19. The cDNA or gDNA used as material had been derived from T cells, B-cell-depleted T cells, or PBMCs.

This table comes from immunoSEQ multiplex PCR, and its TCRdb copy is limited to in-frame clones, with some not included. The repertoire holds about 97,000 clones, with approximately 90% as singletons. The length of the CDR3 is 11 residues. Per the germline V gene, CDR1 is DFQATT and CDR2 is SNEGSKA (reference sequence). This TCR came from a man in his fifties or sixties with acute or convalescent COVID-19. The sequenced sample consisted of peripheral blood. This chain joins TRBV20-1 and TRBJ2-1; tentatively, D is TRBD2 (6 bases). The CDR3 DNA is TGCAGCGCGGGGCGAAACAATGAGCAGTTCTTC. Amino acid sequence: CSAGRNNEQFF.